The 22 T cell receptor beta chains below come from one sample, sequenced in a study of T cells after yellow fever vaccination. Each CDR3 protein gets one entry after TCRdb re-called the 5' RACE reads with MiXCR. The sample carries about 330,000 distinct CDR3 sequences, about 4% recorded once. The material was PBMCs, obtained 5 days after the yellow fever booster vaccination. Receptor source: a man aged 18 to 29 who received the YFV17D yellow fever vaccine.

The chain employs TRBV7-6 and TRBJ2-5; 8 bases map to TRBD1. The CDR3 covers 17 residues. J lost 3 bases, V lost 5 bases, and 14 bases had no gene match. Germline CDR1 and CDR2: SGHVS and FNYEAQ. The CDR3 nucleotides read TGTGCCAGCAGCCGAAACCCGGGACAGGTCGGGAAAGAGACCCAGTACTTC. Its translation: CASSRNPGQVGKETQYF.

This clonotype has only a few counts. The chain combines TRBV6-5 with TRBJ1-1; 10 bases fit TRBD1. V lost 0 bases, J lost 1 base, and 11 bases stayed unmatched. The CDR3 length is 19 residues. Germline V gene sequence: CDR1 MNHEY, CDR2 SVGAGI. This chain's CDR3 is CASSYSNWGQGRTNTEAFF. CDR3 coding DNA: TGTGCCAGCAGTTACTCGAATTGGGGACAGGGGCGAACGAACACTGAAGCTTTCTTT.

The chain joins TRBV5-1 to TRBJ1-2; no reliable D call. Germline V gives CDR1 SGHRS, CDR2 YFSETQ. Trimming pared 4 bases from V and 3 bases from J, leaving 16 bases between. The CDR3 has 15 amino acids. The CDR3 is CASSAGRGLYYGYTF. The DNA for the CDR3 is TGCGCCAGCAGCGCCGGACGGGGTTTATACTATGGCTACACCTTC.

The chain links TRBV6-1 to TRBJ1-2; no clear D gene. V was clipped by 8 bases and J by 8 bases, with 9 bases between them. CDR1 and CDR2 (germline): MNHNS, SASEGT. CDR3 length: 10 residues. CDR3 DNA sequence: TGTGCCAGCGACCGGGAAGGCTACACCTTC. Encoded protein: CASDREGYTF.

Details on this clonotype: A much larger clone lies one base from this, so it may be a read error. The chain links TRBV6-5 to TRBJ2-1, with unresolved D. Germline V lookup: CDR1 MNHEY, CDR2 SVGAGI. This CDR3 spans 12 amino acids. V was pared by 5 bases and J by 2 bases, with 4 bases between. The CDR3, as DNA: TGTGCCAGCAGTGGAGCCTACAATGAGCAGTTCTTC. Protein: CASSGAYNEQFF.

This clonotype was seen many times. This sequence joins TRBV6-1 and TRBJ2-2, with D tentatively TRBD1 (5 bases). The CDR3 covers 16 residues. Trimming pared 2 bases from V and 6 bases from J, leaving 16 bases between. Germline lookup yields CDR1 MNHNS and CDR2 SASEGT. In nucleotides, the CDR3 is TGTGCCAGCAGTGAATTCGACCCCAGGGCCGCCGGGGAGCTGTTTTTT. The encoded protein is CASSEFDPRAAGELFF.

This clonotype was detected a few times. The chain recombines TRBV7-2 with TRBJ2-3; TRBD2 matches 12 bases. The V gene end was trimmed by 5 bases and the J gene end by 0 bases; junction bases not matched to a gene: 6. Germline CDR1 is SGHTA and CDR2 is FQGNSA. This CDR3 contains 17 residues. The CDR3 bases are TGTGCCAGCAGCATTGGGACTAGCGGGCTAAGCACAGATACGCAGTATTTT. Protein: CASSIGTSGLSTDTQYF.

The V gene is TRBV5-5, the J gene TRBJ1-2; D may be TRBD1 (5 bases). Germline V lookup: CDR1 SGHKS, CDR2 YYEKEE (reference sequence). Deletions cut 4 bases from V and 7 bases from J, with 14 bases between. The CDR3 consists of 13 residues. In nucleotides, the CDR3 is TGTGCCAGCAGCACCAGACAGTGCTTTGGCTACACCTTC. It yields the protein CASSTRQCFGYTF.

This clonotype was seen many times. The chain carries TRBV29-1 and TRBJ2-3; D not certain. Germline assignment: CDR1 SQVTM and CDR2 ANQGSEA. Trimming stripped 5 bases from V and 2 bases from J, with 8 bases between. This CDR3 has 12 amino acids. CDR3 in DNA: TGCAGCGTTCGCATCCTCACAGATACGCAGTATTTT. Encoded protein: CSVRILTDTQYF.

This clonotype was found a few times. The V gene is TRBV7-8, the J gene TRBJ1-2, with D hard to call. Germline CDR1 and CDR2: SGHVS and FQNEAQ. Trimming removed 5 bases at V and 6 bases at J, with 10 bases between. This CDR3 region has 12 residues. CDR3 sequence: CASSTRPDGYTF. The CDR3 DNA reads as TGTGCCAGCAGCACCCGTCCGGATGGCTACACCTTC.

This clonotype has a handful of counts. The J gene is TRBJ2-3, the V gene TRBV7-9; TRBD1 aligns across 8 bases. Trimming removed 0 bases from V and 4 bases from J; junction bases left unmatched: 3. This CDR3 is 15 amino acids long. Germline V gene lookup returns CDR1 SEHNR and CDR2 FQNEAQ (reference sequence). The CDR3 DNA is TGTGCCAGCAGCTTAGCACCAGGGGGCGCAGATACGCAGTATTTT. It codes for CASSLAPGGADTQYF. Looking up the rest from reference TRBV7-9 and TRBJ2-3 gives the full variable domain: DTGVSQNPRHKITKRGQNVTFRCDPISEHNRLYWYRQTLGQGPEFLTYFQNEAQLEKSRLLSDRFSAERPKGSFSTLEIQRTEQGDSAMYLCASSLAPGGADTQYFGPGTRLTVL.

The gene calls are TRBV1 and TRBJ2-7; the tabulated D call, TRBD1, remains unverified against the DNA. TRBV1 is flagged as a pseudogene. The CDR3 runs 17 residues. CDR3 bases: TGCACCAGCAGCCATCCACGGTCCGGGGGTGGGGCCTACGAGCAGTACTTC. Translation gives CTSSHPRSGGGAYEQYF.

This clonotype was counted at least ten times. DNA for the CDR3: TGTGCCAGCAGTTACTTTTTCACCGGGACAGGGATGCAGCCCCAGCATTTT. This translates into CASSYFFTGTGMQPQHF. The chain joins TRBV6-6 to TRBJ1-5, with 9 bases identical to TRBD1. Per germline, CDR1 MNHNY and CDR2 SVGAGI (reference sequence). This CDR3 is built from 17 residues. Losses at the gene ends were 1 base for V and 7 bases for J; bases not matched to a gene: 11.

Only a few counts were recorded for this clonotype. This chain connects TRBV6-5 to TRBJ1-1; tentatively, D is TRBD1 (5 bases). V was clipped by 3 bases and J by 3 bases, with 26 bases between them. Germline CDR1 is MNHEY and CDR2 is SVGAGI. This CDR3 comprises 19 residues. The CDR3 DNA reads as TGTGCCAGCAGTTATGGGCACGAGGGGCCCACGGATCGGCACACTGAAGCTTTCTTT. This translates into CASSYGHEGPTDRHTEAFF.

The chain is built from TRBV6-1 and TRBJ1-6, with TRBD1 identical over 8 bases. CDR1 is MNHNS and CDR2 is SASEGT in the germline V gene. Trimming cost V 6 bases and J 4 bases; bases outside gene matches: 5. CDR3 length: 15 amino acids. The CDR3 DNA sequence: TGTGCCAGCAGCCCCGGGACAGGATATAATTCACCCCTCCACTTT. It translates to CASSPGTGYNSPLHF.

This clonotype was recorded at least ten times. The J gene is TRBJ2-3, the V gene TRBV6-5; the D gene could be TRBD1 or TRBD2 (5 bases each). Germline CDR1 reads MNHEY; CDR2 reads SVGAGI. V lost 5 bases to trimming and J lost 0 bases, with 6 bases between them. The CDR3 length is 13 residues. The DNA for the CDR3 is TGTGCCAGCAGTGGGGGAAGCACAGATACGCAGTATTTT. This codes for CASSGGSTDTQYF.

V is TRBV19 and J is TRBJ2-7; no definite D call. The V gene lost 6 bases and the J gene lost 3 bases, with 12 bases spanning the gap. Germline V gene lookup returns CDR1 LNHDA and CDR2 SQIVND (reference sequence). CDR3 length equals 13 residues. The CDR3 loop reads CASSQRLSYEQYF. CDR3 DNA sequence: TGTGCCAGTAGCCAGAGGCTCAGCTACGAGCAGTACTTC.

This clonotype was seen many times. V and J are TRBV7-9 and TRBJ2-5; D is uncertain. The ends were cut back, 3 bases at V and 1 base at J, with 9 bases in the middle. Germline-derived CDR1 and CDR2 are SEHNR and FQNEAQ (reference sequence). There are 14 residues in the CDR3. For the CDR3, the DNA is TGTGCCAGCAGCTTCCCACACCTCCAAGAGACCCAGTACTTC. This sequence encodes CASSFPHLQETQYF.

This clonotype was detected a few times. The gene calls are TRBV7-7 and TRBJ2-5, with a weak D call TRBD1 (5 bases). V shed 5 bases and J shed 3 bases, with 10 bases lying between them. Germline CDR1 and CDR2: SSHAT and FNYEAQ (reference sequence). The CDR3 length is 13 residues. This chain's CDR3 is CASSPDSEETQYF. Written as DNA, the CDR3 is TGTGCCAGCAGCCCCGACAGCGAAGAGACCCAGTACTTC.

This clonotype has just a few counts. This chain uses TRBV9 with TRBJ1-1, with D possibly matching TRBD1 (6 bases). The CDR3 spans 13 residues. V was clipped by 0 bases and J by 6 bases, with 9 bases between them. Germline CDR1 is SGDLS and CDR2 is YYNGEE. CDR3 in amino acids: CASSVVGASEAFF. The CDR3 region has the DNA TGTGCCAGCAGCGTAGTGGGGGCCTCTGAAGCTTTCTTT.

The chain employs TRBV5-1 and TRBJ1-2, with TRBD1 matching over 7 bases. The CDR3 is 14 residues long. Germline V lookup: CDR1 SGHRS, CDR2 YFSETQ. Losses at the gene ends were 4 bases for V and 2 bases for J; bases not matched to a gene: 5. The CDR3 bases are TGCGCCAGCAGCCGAGGACAGGTGAACTATGGCTACACCTTC. This translates into CASSRGQVNYGYTF.

This clonotype was counted many times. CDR3 sequence reads: CASSLSPEGGNIQYF. CDR3 bases: TGCGCCAGCAGCTTGAGCCCCGAGGGGGGGAACATTCAGTACTTC. The V gene is TRBV5-1, the J gene TRBJ2-4, with a weak D call TRBD2 (7 bases). CDR3 size: 15 residues. The germline gives CDR1 SGHRS, CDR2 YFSETQ. Between the trimmed V and J ends, which lost 1 base and 7 bases, there was a span of 15 bases. The whole variable domain, filled in from reference TRBV5-1 and TRBJ2-4, reads KAGVTQTPRYLIKTRGQQVTLSCSPISGHRSVSWYQQTPGQGLQFLFEYFSETQRNKGNFPGRFSGRQFSNSRSEMNVSTLELGDSALYLCASSLSPEGGNIQYFGAGTRLSVL.